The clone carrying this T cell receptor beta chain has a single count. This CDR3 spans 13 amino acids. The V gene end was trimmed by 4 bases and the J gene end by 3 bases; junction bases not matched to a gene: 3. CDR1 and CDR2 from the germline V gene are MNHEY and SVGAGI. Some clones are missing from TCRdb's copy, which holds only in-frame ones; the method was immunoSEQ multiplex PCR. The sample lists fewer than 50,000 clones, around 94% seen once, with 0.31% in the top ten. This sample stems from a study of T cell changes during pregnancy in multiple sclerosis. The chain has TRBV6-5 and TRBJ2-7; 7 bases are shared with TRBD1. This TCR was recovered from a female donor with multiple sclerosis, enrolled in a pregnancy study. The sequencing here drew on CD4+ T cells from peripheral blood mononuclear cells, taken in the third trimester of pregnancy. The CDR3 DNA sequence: TGTGCCAGCAGTTTCGGGACAGACTACGAGCAGTACTTC. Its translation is CASSFGTDYEQYF.